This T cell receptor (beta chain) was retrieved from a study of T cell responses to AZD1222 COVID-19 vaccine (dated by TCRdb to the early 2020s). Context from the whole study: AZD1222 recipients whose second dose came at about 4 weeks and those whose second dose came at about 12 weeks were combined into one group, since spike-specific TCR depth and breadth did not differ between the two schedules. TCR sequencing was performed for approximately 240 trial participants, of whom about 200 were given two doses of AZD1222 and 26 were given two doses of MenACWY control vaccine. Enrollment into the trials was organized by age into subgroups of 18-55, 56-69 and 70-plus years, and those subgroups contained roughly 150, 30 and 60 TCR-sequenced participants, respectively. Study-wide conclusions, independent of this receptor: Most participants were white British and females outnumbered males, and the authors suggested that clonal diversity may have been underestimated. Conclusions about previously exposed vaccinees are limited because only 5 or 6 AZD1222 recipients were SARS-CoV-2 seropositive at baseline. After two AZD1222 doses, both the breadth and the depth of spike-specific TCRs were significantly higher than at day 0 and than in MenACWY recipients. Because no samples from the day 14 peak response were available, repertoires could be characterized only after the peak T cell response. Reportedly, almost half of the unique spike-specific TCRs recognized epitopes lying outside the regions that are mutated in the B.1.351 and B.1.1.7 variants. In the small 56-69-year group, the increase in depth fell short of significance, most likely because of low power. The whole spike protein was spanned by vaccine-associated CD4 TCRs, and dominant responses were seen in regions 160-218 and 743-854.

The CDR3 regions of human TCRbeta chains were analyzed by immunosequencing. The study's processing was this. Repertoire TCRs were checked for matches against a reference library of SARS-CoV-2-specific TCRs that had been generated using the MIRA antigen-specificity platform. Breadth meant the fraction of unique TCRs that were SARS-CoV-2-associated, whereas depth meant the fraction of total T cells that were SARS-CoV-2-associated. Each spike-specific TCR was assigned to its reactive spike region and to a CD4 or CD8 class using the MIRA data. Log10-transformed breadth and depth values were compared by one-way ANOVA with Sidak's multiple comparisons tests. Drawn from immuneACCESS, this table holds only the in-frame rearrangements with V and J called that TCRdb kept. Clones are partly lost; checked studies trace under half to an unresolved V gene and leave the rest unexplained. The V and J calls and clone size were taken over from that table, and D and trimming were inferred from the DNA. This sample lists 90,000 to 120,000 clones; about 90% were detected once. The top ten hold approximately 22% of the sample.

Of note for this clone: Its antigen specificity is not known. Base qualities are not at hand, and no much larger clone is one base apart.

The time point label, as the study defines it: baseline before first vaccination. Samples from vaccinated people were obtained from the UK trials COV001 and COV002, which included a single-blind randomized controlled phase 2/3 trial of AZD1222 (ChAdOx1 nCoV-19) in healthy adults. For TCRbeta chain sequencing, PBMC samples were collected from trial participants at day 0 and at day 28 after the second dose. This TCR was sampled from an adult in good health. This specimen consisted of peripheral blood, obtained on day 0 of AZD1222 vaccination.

CDR3 region: CASSEVGDQPQHF. The nucleotides read TGTGCCAGCAGTGAAGTCGGGGATCAGCCCCAGCATTTT. The V gene is TRBV6-1 and the J gene is TRBJ1-5; no D segment can be confidently identified. The CDR1 and CDR2 encoded by the germline V gene are MNHNS and SASEGT. Its CDR3 holds 13 amino acids, cysteine through phenylalanine. The read is trimmed to its CDR3 DNA, 39 bases read in frame from base 1. The trim is 1 base for V and 5 bases for J, with a gap of 6 bases between the germline ends.